This TCR gamma chain comes out of a study of gamma-delta chains in newborns, infants, children. CDR3 length equals 11 residues. V trimming: 8 bases; J trimming: 11 bases; junction bases outside the gene matches: 8. CDR1 EGSTGY and CDR2 YDSYTSSV come from the germline V gene. With CATT, TCRdb re-called clones from the reads. The data show 390 or so gamma-chain clones, about 44% seen once. The rearrangement uses TRGV4 and TRGJP1. No J segment appears in TCRdb, so it was assigned here by matching the sequence to germline. The sequence was obtained from a child who was a newborn, infant or young child, either healthy, febrile or measles-vaccinated (not recorded which). Sequencing used blood. The chain's CDR3 is CATYMGWFKIF. As DNA, the CDR3 is TGTGCCACCTATATGGGCTGGTTCAAGATATTT.